This TCR beta chain originates from a study of HIV-infected patients and healthy controls. Broader study findings: No HLA typing of donors was done in this study.

This clonotype counts as medium-sized. Its antigen remains unknown. Approximately 500 ng RNA was reverse transcribed with alpha and beta constant-region primers. Each of the alpha and beta chains got its own library through chain-specific third strand synthesis with indices. One entry per CDR3 protein results from TCRdb running MiXCR on the 5' RACE reads. The sample has about 24,000 distinct CDR3 sequences, roughly 8.7% seen once. All unsorted peripheral T cells were captured because whole blood was used without fractionation. V was shortened by 2 bases and J by 2 bases, with 2 bases between the two germline ends. The length of the CDR3 is 12 residues. Germline loops: CDR1 SGHDN, CDR2 FVKESK.

This sequence joins TRBV14 and TRBJ2-3; the D is unclear. This TCR derives from an adult in good health. Material: blood. The CDR3 region is CASSQTTDTQYF. CDR3 sequence (DNA): TGTGCCAGCAGCCAAACCACAGATACGCAGTATTTT.